Shown below are 14 T cell receptor beta chains from a single sample sequenced in a study of Ad26.COV2.S vaccination and SARS-CoV-2 variants. Data came from immunoSEQ multiplex PCR; TCRdb stores just in-frame clones and leaves some out. The profile covers around 450,000 clones, with approximately 87% appearing a single time and 3.6% taken by the ten largest. Treatment reported: about 20 received Ad26.COV2.S at low or high dose, single or two shots; roughly five received placebo; per-sample allocation not given. The investigators took samples on day 63 after the first vaccine or placebo injection. The sample here was peripheral blood, taken in a trial of Ad26.COV2.S vaccine versus placebo. Source of these receptors: a person between 18 and 60 years old who received the Ad26.COV2.S COVID-19 vaccine or a placebo.

CDR3 DNA: TGTGCCAGCAGTCCATCGGGGGACGCCTTTGGCGGCACTGAAGCTTTCTTT. Amino acids: CASSPSGDAFGGTEAFF. The rearrangement uses TRBV6-6 and TRBJ1-1; maybe TRBD1 (5 bases). Germline V gene sequence: CDR1 MNHNY, CDR2 SVGAGI (reference sequence). Trimming took off 5 bases at V and 4 bases at J, with 23 bases between the two ends. The CDR3 is 17 residues long.

V usage is TRBV7-7 and J usage is TRBJ2-3; 9 nucleotides align to TRBD1. Germline V gene data show CDR1 as SSHAT and CDR2 as FNYEAQ (reference sequence). The CDR3 extends over 15 amino acids. Germline trimming cut 5 bases from V and 5 bases from J; bases unmatched to any gene: 8. The CDR3 spells CASSLRQGGGDTQYF. CDR3 nucleotides: TGTGCCAGCAGCCTCAGACAGGGGGGTGGAGATACGCAGTATTTT. Together with reference TRBV7-7 and TRBJ2-3, the CDR3 gives the full variable domain: GAGVSQSPRYKVTKRGQDVTLRCDPISSHATLYWYQQALGQGPEFLTYFNYEAQPDKSGLPSDRFSAERPEGSISTLTIQRTEQRDSAMYRCASSLRQGGGDTQYFGPGTRLTVL.

V gene TRBV18 combines with J gene TRBJ2-5; tentative D call: TRBD1 (5 bases). From germline, CDR1 is KGHSH and CDR2 LQKENI. V shed 3 bases and J shed 2 bases, with 7 bases lying between them. CDR3 length: 13 residues. In nucleotides, the CDR3 is TGTGCCAGCTCACCCCGACAGCAAGAGACCCAGTACTTC. Translated: CASSPRQQETQYF.

This chain links TRBV29-1 with TRBJ2-7; 7 nucleotides line up with TRBD1. The V gene end was trimmed by 2 bases and the J gene end by 1 base; junction bases not matched to a gene: 2. This CDR3 has 13 residues. Looked up from germline, CDR1 is SQVTM and CDR2 is ANQGSEA. CDR3: CSVEWDSSYEQYF. DNA of the CDR3: TGCAGCGTTGAATGGGACAGTTCCTACGAGCAGTACTTC.

Points on this clone: Other DNA sequences in the same sample also yield this CDR3. This rearrangement joins TRBV7-2 to TRBJ2-1, with D tentatively TRBD2 (7 bases). CDR1 and CDR2 from the germline V gene are SGHTA and FQGNSA. The CDR3 contains 15 residues. The V end lost 5 bases, the J end lost 6 bases, and 17 bases lay between the germline ends. The CDR3 protein is CASSLGGGAFNEQFF. As DNA, the CDR3 is TGTGCCAGCAGCCTCGGAGGGGGGGCCTTCAATGAGCAGTTCTTC.

This chain connects TRBV7-9 to TRBJ2-7, with D tentatively TRBD2 (5 bases). Germline-derived CDR1 and CDR2 are SEHNR and FQNEAQ (reference sequence). V lost 4 bases and J 4 bases, leaving 14 bases between the germline ends. CDR3 length equals 14 residues. The CDR3 bases are TGTGCCAGCAGCTCCCCTCGGACTGGTTACGAGCAGTACTTC. This codes for CASSSPRTGYEQYF.

This chain connects TRBV6-1 to TRBJ1-1; TRBD1 might be the D (5 bases). V lost 0 bases and J lost 4, with 18 bases in between. The CDR3 covers 17 residues. Germline V lookup: CDR1 MNHNS, CDR2 SASEGT. The CDR3 bases are TGTGCCAGCAGTGAAGCTGTAGCAGGGCGGTTGAGCACTGAAGCTTTCTTT. Translated: CASSEAVAGRLSTEAFF.

This chain joins TRBV18 and TRBJ2-5; tentatively, D is TRBD2 (5 bases). The CDR3 runs 15 residues. V was trimmed by 3 bases and J by 0 bases, leaving 11 bases between them. Germline CDR1 KGHSH, CDR2 LQKENI. This CDR3 reads CASSPGASHQETQYF. In DNA, the CDR3 is TGTGCCAGCTCACCGGGAGCTAGTCACCAAGAGACCCAGTACTTC.

The CDR3 loop is CASSPQGTGFSYEQYF. CDR3 DNA sequence: TGTGCCAGTAGTCCACAGGGGACAGGGTTTTCCTACGAGCAGTACTTC. The chain joins TRBV19 to TRBJ2-7, with 9 nucleotides matching TRBD1. The junction had 9 bases not matched to a gene; V was cut back by 5 bases and J by 1 base. Germline loops: CDR1 LNHDA, CDR2 SQIVND (reference sequence). The CDR3 has 16 residues.

The chain uses TRBV7-8 and TRBJ2-6; 7 bases match TRBD1. CDR3 size: 16 residues. Germline V gene lookup returns CDR1 SGHVS and CDR2 FQNEAQ. The V and J ends lost 6 bases and 0 bases, in that order; junction bases with no gene match: 5. The CDR3 loop is CASRKGQLSGANVLTF. The CDR3 DNA reads TGTGCCAGCAGAAAGGGACAGCTCTCTGGGGCCAACGTCCTGACTTTC.

This chain uses TRBV12-3 or TRBV12-4 with TRBJ1-5; D possibly corresponds to TRBD1 (5 bases). V was clipped by 3 bases and J by 5 bases, with 8 bases between them. The CDR3 spans 13 residues. CDR3 amino acids: CASSLGTDQPQHF. CDR3 sequence (DNA): TGTGCCAGCAGTTTGGGGACTGATCAGCCCCAGCATTTT.

This clone was counted once. V is TRBV19 and J is TRBJ2-1, with 14 bases that match TRBD2. The CDR3 sequence is 16 residues long. Trimming at V came to 5 bases and at J to 7 bases, leaving 7 bases not matched to a gene. Germline values: CDR1 LNHDA, CDR2 SQIVND (reference sequence). CDR3 amino acids: CASSARLAGGPNEQFF. For the CDR3, the DNA is TGTGCCAGTAGTGCCCGACTAGCGGGGGGGCCTAATGAGCAGTTCTTC.

The chain uses TRBV30 and TRBJ2-1; 8 bases line up with TRBD2. There are 14 residues in the CDR3. The trim removed 1 base at V and 4 bases at J, leaving 3 bases unmatched. The V gene's germline CDR1 is GTSNPN and CDR2 SVGIG (reference sequence). The CDR3 nucleotides read TGTGCCTGGAGTGCCGGGGGGGGGTACAATGAGCAGTTCTTC. Translating gives CAWSAGGGYNEQFF.

On this clone: The sample carries other DNA sequences with the same CDR3. The rearrangement uses TRBV30 and TRBJ2-1; either TRBD1 or TRBD2 may supply D (5 bases each). The ends were cut back, 2 bases at V and 7 bases at J, with 9 bases in the middle. CDR3 length: 12 residues. CDR1 GTSNPN and CDR2 SVGIG come from the germline V gene (reference sequence). For the CDR3, the DNA is TGTGCCTGGAGTCGTGGGGGTAATGAGCAGTTCTTC. Translating gives CAWSRGGNEQFF.